Shown below are 27 T cell receptor beta chains from a single sample sequenced in a study of Graves' ophthalmopathy and Graves' hyperthyroidism. TCR beta CDR3 regions were amplified from RNA transcripts. HTBI primers were employed in first-round RT-PCR, then a second-round multiplex PCR followed. Each CDR3 protein gets one entry after TCRdb re-called the multiplex PCR reads with MiXCR. The top ten clones hold around 2.4% of a sample with 400,000 or so distinct CDR3 sequences, roughly 17% of them seen once. The sequenced sample consisted of peripheral blood. These receptors were collected from an adult woman with stable Graves' hyperthyroidism.

The J gene is TRBJ2-3, the V gene TRBV6-2 or TRBV6-3, with unresolved D. This CDR3 is 13 amino acids long. Trimming took 4 bases from V and 6 from J, leaving 11 bases between them. Germline V gives CDR1 MNHEY, CDR2 SVGEGT. This CDR3 is CASSLQNSDTQYF. CDR3 sequence (DNA): TGTGCCAGCAGTTTACAAAACTCGGATACGCAGTATTTT.

This clonotype was observed many times. This chain uses TRBV20-1 with TRBJ2-5; 11 bases agree with TRBD1. Germline CDR1 reads DFQATT; CDR2 reads SNEGSKA (reference sequence). The V gene end was trimmed by 4 bases and the J gene end by 5 bases; junction bases not matched to a gene: 6. This CDR3 has 14 amino acids. CDR3 sequence reads: CSATRTGGMETQYF. In nucleotides, the CDR3 is TGCAGTGCTACCAGGACAGGGGGCATGGAGACCCAGTACTTC.

This clonotype was counted a few times. This chain links TRBV5-1 with TRBJ2-7; the match to TRBD1 covers 8 bases. Germline lookup yields CDR1 SGHRS and CDR2 YFSETQ. The CDR3 covers 14 residues. Trimming cost V 7 bases and J 5 bases; bases outside gene matches: 11. The CDR3 DNA follows: TGCGCCAGCTGTTCCGGGACAGGAGGCGACGAGCAGTACTTC. It encodes CASCSGTGGDEQYF.

This clonotype occurred many times. V gene TRBV7-9 combines with J gene TRBJ2-5; D might be TRBD2 (5 bases). This CDR3 region has 14 residues. V lost 3 bases and J 4 bases, leaving 12 bases between the germline ends. Germline assignment: CDR1 SEHNR and CDR2 FQNEAQ (reference sequence). In DNA, the CDR3 is TGTGCCAGCAGCTTCAGACTACCCGGAGAGACCCAGTACTTC. The encoded protein is CASSFRLPGETQYF.

This chain connects TRBV2 to TRBJ2-7, with TRBD1 as a possible D gene (6 bases). This CDR3 comprises 15 residues. Trimming shortened V by 1 base and J by 3 bases, and 13 bases separated the two germline ends. Germline CDR1 and CDR2: SNHLY and FYNNEI. The DNA of the CDR3 is TGTGCCAGCAGTGAAGACTCAGGCAGGGGCTACGAGCAGTACTTC. The encoded protein is CASSEDSGRGYEQYF.

This clonotype was observed many times. The genes are TRBV28 and TRBJ2-7, with 10 bases fitting TRBD2. V lost 7 bases, J lost 3 bases, and 6 bases stayed unmatched. This CDR3 region has 14 residues. Per germline, CDR1 MDHEN and CDR2 SYDVKM. CDR3 residues: CASIGLAAGYEQYF. CDR3 in DNA: TGTGCCAGCATTGGACTAGCGGCTGGCTACGAGCAGTACTTC.

At least ten counts were recorded for this clonotype. The chain has TRBV4-3 and TRBJ1-2; 7 nucleotides agree with TRBD1. This CDR3 has 16 residues. Trimming removed 1 base from V and 5 bases from J; junction bases left unmatched: 10. Per the germline V gene, CDR1 is LGHNA and CDR2 is YSLEER. The DNA of the CDR3 is TGCGCCAGCAGCCAAGTCGCAGGGGGGTCTGGTTATGGCTACACCTTC. Its translation: CASSQVAGGSGYGYTF.

Turning to this clonotype: Relative to the germline gene, one junction end is altered; a read error may explain this. J is TRBJ2-7 and V is TRBV24-1; D is undetermined. The germline CDR1 and CDR2 sequences are KGHDR and SFDVKD. The CDR3 is 12 amino acids. The CDR3 DNA reads as TGTGCCACCAGTGCTGGTCTTTACGATCAGTACTTC. Encoded protein: CATSAGLYDQYF.

At least ten counts were recorded for this clonotype. The CDR3 reads CSARGLGYTF. In DNA, the CDR3 is TGCAGTGCTAGGGGTCTGGGCTACACCTTC. J is TRBJ1-2 and V is TRBV20-1; D not resolved. This CDR3 is 10 amino acids long. Germline V gives CDR1 DFQATT, CDR2 SNEGSKA (reference sequence). V shed 3 bases and J shed 8 bases, with 7 bases lying between them.

This clonotype came up many times. The V gene is TRBV12-3 or TRBV12-4, the J gene TRBJ2-7; 11 positions match TRBD1. CDR3 length: 16 residues. The V and J ends lost 2 bases and 4 bases, in that order; junction bases with no gene match: 7. CDR3 DNA: TGTGCCAGCAGTTTACTAAACCGGGACAGGGGGTACGAGCAGTACTTC. Amino acids: CASSLLNRDRGYEQYF.

This clonotype was seen many times. The chain uses TRBV11-2 and TRBJ2-7; 9 bases map to TRBD2. Trimming took 5 bases from V and 3 from J; bases not matched to a gene: 5. The CDR3 length is 14 residues. Germline CDR1 is SGHAT and CDR2 is FQNNGV. The CDR3 sequence is CASSRQREVYEQYF. In nucleotides, the CDR3 is TGTGCCAGCAGCCGCCAGCGGGAGGTCTACGAGCAGTACTTC. The entire variable domain, with the rest obtained from reference TRBV11-2 and TRBJ2-7, is as follows: EAGVAQSPRYKIIEKRQSVAFWCNPISGHATLYWYQQILGQGPKLLIQFQNNGVVDDSQLPKDRFSAERLKGVDSTLKIQPAKLEDSAVYLCASSRQREVYEQYFGPGTRLTVT.

This clonotype was observed many times. The chain is built from TRBV6-5 and TRBJ2-7, with D perhaps TRBD2 (6 bases). The CDR3 contains 16 residues. Germline V gene sequence: CDR1 MNHEY, CDR2 SVGAGI. Trimming took off 3 bases at V and 0 bases at J, with 15 bases between the two ends. CDR3 DNA: TGTGCCAGCAGTTATTCGGGGGTCCAATACTCCTACGAGCAGTACTTC. Its protein is CASSYSGVQYSYEQYF.

This clonotype was found many times. The chain is built from TRBV24-1 and TRBJ1-5; D gene ambiguous. Germline V CDR1 and CDR2: KGHDR, SFDVKD. V lost 3 bases and J 3 bases, leaving 8 bases between the germline ends. CDR3 length: 14 residues. CDR3 loop: CATSDPGNNQPQHF. CDR3 DNA sequence: TGTGCCACCAGTGATCCGGGAAACAATCAGCCCCAGCATTTT.

At least ten counts were recorded for this clonotype. The V call is TRBV25-1, the J call TRBJ2-7, with D perhaps matching TRBD2 (6 bases). Per the germline V gene, CDR1 is MGHDK and CDR2 is SYGVNS. The V end lost 5 bases, the J end lost 3 bases, and 32 bases lay between the germline ends. The CDR3 totals 20 residues. CDR3 sequence reads: CASSPQGLRAGFSNVYEQYF. The CDR3 bases are TGTGCCAGCAGTCCTCAGGGACTTCGCGCCGGGTTCTCAAATGTCTACGAGCAGTACTTC.

The chain couples TRBV19 to TRBJ1-5; D call uncertain. Germline values: CDR1 LNHDA, CDR2 SQIVND (reference sequence). V lost 3 bases to trimming and J lost 4 bases, with 13 bases between them. CDR3 length: 15 amino acids. The CDR3 is CASSIRITVNQPQHF. The CDR3 DNA sequence: TGTGCCAGTAGTATTAGGATAACAGTTAATCAGCCCCAGCATTTT.

This clonotype has at least ten counts. The V gene is TRBV28, the J gene TRBJ1-6; 8 bases align to TRBD1. In germline, CDR1 is MDHEN, CDR2 SYDVKM. The V segment lost 3 bases and the J segment 6 bases; nucleotides outside the gene matches: 10. The CDR3 loop spans 17 amino acids. The CDR3 DNA reads TGTGCCAGCAGTTTTCTTGGCCAGGGGGCGTTTAATTCACCCCTCCACTTT. Residues: CASSFLGQGAFNSPLHF.

There are many counts of this clonotype. This sequence joins TRBV12-5 and TRBJ2-4; 10 nucleotides match TRBD1. This CDR3 is built from 19 residues. V was clipped by 5 bases and J by 0 bases; unmatched bases: 13. Germline-derived CDR1 and CDR2 are LGHNT and FRNRAP. This CDR3 is CASGDTGTGVRPAKNIQYF. CDR3 coding DNA: TGTGCTAGTGGTGATACCGGGACAGGGGTGCGACCAGCCAAAAACATTCAGTACTTC.

This clonotype has at least ten counts. The V gene is TRBV12-3 or TRBV12-4, the J gene TRBJ2-4; perhaps TRBD2 as D (5 bases). V dropped 7 bases and J dropped 6 bases, with 13 bases sitting between them. CDR3 length equals 13 residues. The CDR3 region is CASTLASGNIQYF. The CDR3 DNA is TGTGCCAGCACCTTGGCCAGCGGAAACATTCAGTACTTC.

This clonotype was seen repeatedly, ten times or more. The V call is TRBV12-3 or TRBV12-4, the J call TRBJ1-6; no definite D call. V was shortened by 3 bases and J by 10 bases, with 10 bases between the two germline ends. This CDR3 region has 13 residues. The CDR3 sequence is CASSFLADSPLHF. The CDR3 DNA reads TGTGCCAGCAGTTTCTTGGCGGACTCACCCCTCCACTTT.

Only a few counts were recorded for this clonotype. The gene calls are TRBV6-2 or TRBV6-3 and TRBJ1-1, with D perhaps TRBD1 (6 bases). CDR1 and CDR2 from the germline V gene are MNHEY and SVGEGT. The CDR3 consists of 19 residues. V dropped 0 bases and J dropped 7 bases, with 27 bases sitting between them. The DNA for the CDR3 is TGTGCCAGCAGTTACTCGATGCCCCGCTTCACGACAGGCAATATTGAAGCTTTCTTT. This codes for CASSYSMPRFTTGNIEAFF.

In its sample, this clonotype was seen many times. The rearrangement joins TRBV7-8 to TRBJ2-6; the D gene is possibly TRBD2 (6 bases). CDR3 length: 15 residues. Deletions cut 6 bases from V and 1 base from J, with 10 bases between. Germline V gene data show CDR1 as SGHVS and CDR2 as FQNEAQ. The DNA for the CDR3 is TGTGCCAGCAGATTCCGGGGGTCTGGGGCCAACGTCCTGACTTTC. Translating it yields CASRFRGSGANVLTF.

This chain connects TRBV9 to TRBJ2-7, with D perhaps matching TRBD2 (5 bases). Trimming took off 4 bases at V and 6 bases at J, with 20 bases between the two ends. CDR3 length: 15 amino acids. The germline CDR1 and CDR2 sequences are SGDLS and YYNGEE. In DNA form, the CDR3 reads TGTGCCAGCAGCCTCGGTATGGAGAGGGCCGGCGAGCAGTACTTC. It specifies CASSLGMERAGEQYF.

The chain couples TRBV15 to TRBJ1-1; D perhaps matches TRBD1 (5 bases). CDR1 is LNHNV and CDR2 is YYDKDF in the germline V gene (reference sequence). This CDR3 spans 15 amino acids. V lost 0 bases, J lost 10 bases, and 18 bases lay in between. The CDR3 reads CATSREQSYGTGAFF. For the CDR3, the DNA is TGTGCCACCAGCAGAGAGCAAAGTTATGGGACGGGAGCTTTCTTT.

The chain is built from TRBV4-2 and TRBJ1-1; the D gene is possibly TRBD1 (6 bases). Trimming pared 6 bases from V and 5 bases from J, leaving 13 bases between. This CDR3 has 13 residues. Germline values: CDR1 LGHNA, CDR2 YNFKEQ. CDR3 in DNA: TGTGCCAGCAGGATCAAGGGGGGTACTGAAGCTTTCTTT. Translated: CASRIKGGTEAFF.

Ten or more counts support this clonotype. This chain connects TRBV6-1 to TRBJ1-6, with a possible D match to TRBD1 (5 bases). V lost 6 bases and J lost 10, with 16 bases in between. In germline, CDR1 is MNHNS, CDR2 SASEGT. The CDR3 is 14 residues long. This chain's CDR3 is CASSPGPGRSPLHF. For the CDR3, the DNA is TGTGCCAGCAGCCCCGGTCCGGGACGGTCACCCCTCCACTTT.

This clonotype was observed many times. This chain joins TRBV7-2 and TRBJ1-2; D is undetermined. The V end was cut by 2 bases, the J end by 8 bases, with 15 bases between. Germline V gives CDR1 SGHTA, CDR2 FQGNSA. This CDR3 has 14 residues. The CDR3 bases are TGTGCCAGCAGCTTATCCGTCGGTAGCGTCGGCTACACCTTC. Protein sequence: CASSLSVGSVGYTF.

This clonotype appeared many times. This chain links TRBV6-1 with TRBJ1-6; 10 bases are shared with TRBD1. J was trimmed by 9 bases and V by 6 bases; bases with no gene match: 5. Germline CDR1 is MNHNS and CDR2 is SASEGT. The CDR3 sequence is 14 residues long. The CDR3 bases are TGTGCCAGCAGCCGGGACAGGGGCAGTTCACCCCTCCACTTT. It encodes CASSRDRGSSPLHF.